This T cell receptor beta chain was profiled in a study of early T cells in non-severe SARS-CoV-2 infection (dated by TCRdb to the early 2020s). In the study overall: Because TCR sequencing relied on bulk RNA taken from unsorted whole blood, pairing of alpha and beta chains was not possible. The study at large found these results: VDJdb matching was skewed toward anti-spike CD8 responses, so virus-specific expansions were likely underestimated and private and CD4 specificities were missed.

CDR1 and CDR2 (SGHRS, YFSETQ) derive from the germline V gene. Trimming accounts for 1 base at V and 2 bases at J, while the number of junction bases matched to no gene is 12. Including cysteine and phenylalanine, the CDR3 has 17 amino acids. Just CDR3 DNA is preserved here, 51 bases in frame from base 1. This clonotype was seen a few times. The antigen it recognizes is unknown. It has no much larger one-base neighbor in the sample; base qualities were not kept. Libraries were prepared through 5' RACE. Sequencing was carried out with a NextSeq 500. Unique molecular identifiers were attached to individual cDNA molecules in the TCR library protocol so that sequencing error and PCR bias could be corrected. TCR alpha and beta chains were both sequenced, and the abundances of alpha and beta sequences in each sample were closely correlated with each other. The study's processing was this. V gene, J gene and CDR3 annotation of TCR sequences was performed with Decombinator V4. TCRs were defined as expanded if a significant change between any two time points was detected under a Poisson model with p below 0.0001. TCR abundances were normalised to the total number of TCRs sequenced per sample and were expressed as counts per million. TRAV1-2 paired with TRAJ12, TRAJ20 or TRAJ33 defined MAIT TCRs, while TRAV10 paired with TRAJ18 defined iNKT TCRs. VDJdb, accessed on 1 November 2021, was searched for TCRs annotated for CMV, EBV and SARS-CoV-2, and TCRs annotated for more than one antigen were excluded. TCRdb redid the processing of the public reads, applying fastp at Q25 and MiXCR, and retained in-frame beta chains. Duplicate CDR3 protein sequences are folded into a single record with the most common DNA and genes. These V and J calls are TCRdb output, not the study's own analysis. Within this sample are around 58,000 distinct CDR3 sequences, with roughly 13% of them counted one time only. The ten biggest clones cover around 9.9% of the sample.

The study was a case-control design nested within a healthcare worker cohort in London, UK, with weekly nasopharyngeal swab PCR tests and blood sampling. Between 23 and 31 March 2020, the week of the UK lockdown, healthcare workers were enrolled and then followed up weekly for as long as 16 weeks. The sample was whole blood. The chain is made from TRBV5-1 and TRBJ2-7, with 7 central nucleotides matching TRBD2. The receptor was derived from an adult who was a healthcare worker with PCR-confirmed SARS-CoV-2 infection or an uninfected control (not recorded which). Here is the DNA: TGCGCCAGCAGCTTGTGGTCAGCCAGCGGGGCTCCCTACGAGCAGTACTTC. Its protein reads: CASSLWSASGAPYEQYF.